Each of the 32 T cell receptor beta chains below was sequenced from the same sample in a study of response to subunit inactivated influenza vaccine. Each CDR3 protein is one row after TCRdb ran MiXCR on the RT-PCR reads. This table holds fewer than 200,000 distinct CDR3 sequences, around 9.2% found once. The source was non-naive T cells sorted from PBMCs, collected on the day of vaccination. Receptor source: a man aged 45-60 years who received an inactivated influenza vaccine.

CDR3 region: CASSFEAGSSYNEQFF. Written as DNA, the CDR3 is TGTGCCAGCAGCTTTGAGGCGGGATCCTCCTACAATGAGCAGTTCTTC. This sequence joins TRBV7-6 and TRBJ2-1; D possibly corresponds to TRBD2 (6 bases). The CDR3 loop spans 16 amino acids. Germline lookup yields CDR1 SGHVS and CDR2 FNYEAQ. Trimming left V 3 bases short and J 0 bases short, with 12 bases between.

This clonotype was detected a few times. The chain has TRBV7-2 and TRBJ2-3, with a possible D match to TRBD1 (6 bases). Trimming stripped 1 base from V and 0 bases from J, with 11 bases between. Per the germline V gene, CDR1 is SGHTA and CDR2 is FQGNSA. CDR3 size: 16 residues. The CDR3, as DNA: TGTGCCAGCAGCTTAGGAAGGGGGTCTAGCACAGATACGCAGTATTTT. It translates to CASSLGRGSSTDTQYF.

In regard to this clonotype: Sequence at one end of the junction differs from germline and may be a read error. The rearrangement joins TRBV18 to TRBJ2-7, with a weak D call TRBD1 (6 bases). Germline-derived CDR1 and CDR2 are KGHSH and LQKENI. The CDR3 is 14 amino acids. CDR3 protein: CASSPPTGTYEQCF. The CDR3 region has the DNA TGTGCCAGCTCACCACCGACAGGAACCTACGAGCAGTGCTTC.

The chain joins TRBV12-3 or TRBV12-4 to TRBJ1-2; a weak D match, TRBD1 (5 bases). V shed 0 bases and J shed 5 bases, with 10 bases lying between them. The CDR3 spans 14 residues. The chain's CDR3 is CASSLAVGVYGYTF. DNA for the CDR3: TGTGCCAGCAGTTTAGCTGTAGGGGTTTATGGCTACACCTTC.

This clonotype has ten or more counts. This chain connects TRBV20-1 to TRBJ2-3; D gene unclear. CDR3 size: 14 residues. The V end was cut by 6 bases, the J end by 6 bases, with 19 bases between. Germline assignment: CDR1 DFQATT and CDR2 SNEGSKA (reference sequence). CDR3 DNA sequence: TGCAGTGCACCCTTGGATCCCCCTTTTGATACGCAGTATTTT. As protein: CSAPLDPPFDTQYF.

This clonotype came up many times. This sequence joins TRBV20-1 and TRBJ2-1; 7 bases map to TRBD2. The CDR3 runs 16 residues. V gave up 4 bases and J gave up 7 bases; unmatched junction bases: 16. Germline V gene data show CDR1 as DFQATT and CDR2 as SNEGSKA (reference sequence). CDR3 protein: CSAISTRGTIRNEQFF. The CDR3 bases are TGCAGTGCTATCTCAACCCGGGGGACTATTCGAAATGAGCAGTTCTTC.

CDR3 protein: CASSLDRGPADTQYF. For the CDR3, the DNA is TGTGCCAGCAGCTTAGACAGGGGGCCAGCAGATACGCAGTATTTT. This chain connects TRBV7-2 to TRBJ2-3, with 9 nucleotides matching TRBD1. J gave up 4 bases and V 1 base, and 3 bases lay outside the gene matches. Germline CDR1 and CDR2: SGHTA and FQGNSA. The CDR3 contains 15 residues.

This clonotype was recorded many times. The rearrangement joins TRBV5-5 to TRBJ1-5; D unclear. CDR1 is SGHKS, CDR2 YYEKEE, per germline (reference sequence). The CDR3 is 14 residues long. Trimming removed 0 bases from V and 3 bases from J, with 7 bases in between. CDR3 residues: CASSLGLYNQPQHF. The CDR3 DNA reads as TGTGCCAGCAGCTTGGGACTTTACAATCAGCCCCAGCATTTT. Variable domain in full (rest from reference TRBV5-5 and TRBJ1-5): DAGVTQSPTHLIKTRGQQVTLRCSPISGHKSVSWYQQVLGQGPQFIFQYYEKEERGRGNFPDRFSARQFPNYSSELNVNALLLGDSALYLCASSLGLYNQPQHFGDGTRLSIL.

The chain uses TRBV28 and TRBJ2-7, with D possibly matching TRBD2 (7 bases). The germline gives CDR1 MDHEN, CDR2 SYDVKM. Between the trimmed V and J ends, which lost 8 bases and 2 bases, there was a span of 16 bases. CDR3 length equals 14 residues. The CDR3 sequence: CASFKGGRTYEQYF. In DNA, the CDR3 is TGTGCCAGCTTCAAGGGGGGGAGGACCTACGAGCAGTACTTC.

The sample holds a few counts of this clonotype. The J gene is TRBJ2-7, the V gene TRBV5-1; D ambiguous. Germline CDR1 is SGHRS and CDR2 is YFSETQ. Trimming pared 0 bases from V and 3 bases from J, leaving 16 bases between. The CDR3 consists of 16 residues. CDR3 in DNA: TGCGCCAGCAGCTTGGCCTATGCTGGAGTAGGCTACGAGCAGTACTTC. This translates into CASSLAYAGVGYEQYF.

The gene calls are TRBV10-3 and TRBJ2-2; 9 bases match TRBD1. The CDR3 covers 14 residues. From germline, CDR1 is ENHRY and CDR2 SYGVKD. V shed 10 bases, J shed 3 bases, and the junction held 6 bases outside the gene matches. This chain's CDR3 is CATQTGGDTGELFF. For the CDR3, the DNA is TGTGCCACCCAGACAGGGGGGGACACCGGGGAGCTGTTTTTT.

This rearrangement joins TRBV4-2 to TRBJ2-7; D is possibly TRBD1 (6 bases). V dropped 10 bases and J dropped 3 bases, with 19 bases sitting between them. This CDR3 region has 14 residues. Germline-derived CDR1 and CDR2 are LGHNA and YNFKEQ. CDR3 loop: CAMAPGTLGYEQYF. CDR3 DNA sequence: TGTGCCATGGCGCCCGGGACATTGGGCTACGAGCAGTACTTC.

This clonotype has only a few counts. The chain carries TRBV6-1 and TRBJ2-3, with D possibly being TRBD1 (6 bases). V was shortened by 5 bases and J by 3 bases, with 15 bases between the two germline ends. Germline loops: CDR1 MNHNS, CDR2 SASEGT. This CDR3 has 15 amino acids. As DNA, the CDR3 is TGTGCCAGCAGTCCTGGACAGTCTCTAACAGATACGCAGTATTTT. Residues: CASSPGQSLTDTQYF.

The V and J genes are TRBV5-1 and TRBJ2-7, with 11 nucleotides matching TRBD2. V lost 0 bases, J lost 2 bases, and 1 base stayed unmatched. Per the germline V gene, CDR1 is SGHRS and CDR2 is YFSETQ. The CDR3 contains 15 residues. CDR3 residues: CASSLETSGAYEQYF. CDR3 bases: TGCGCCAGCAGCTTGGAGACTAGCGGGGCCTACGAGCAGTACTTC.

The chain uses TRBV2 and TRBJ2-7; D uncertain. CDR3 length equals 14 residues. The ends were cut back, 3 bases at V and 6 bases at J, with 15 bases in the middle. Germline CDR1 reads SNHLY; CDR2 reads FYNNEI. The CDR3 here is CASSETGVFSEQYF. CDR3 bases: TGTGCCAGCAGTGAGACTGGGGTATTCAGCGAGCAGTACTTC. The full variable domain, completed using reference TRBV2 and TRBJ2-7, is EPEVTQTPSHQVTQMGQEVILRCVPISNHLYFYWYRQILGQKVEFLVSFYNNEISEKSEIFDDQFSVERPDGSNFTLKIRSTKLEDSAMYFCASSETGVFSEQYFGPGTRLTVT.

Here the CDR3 reads CSAKVDEGGELFF. The CDR3 DNA reads as TGCAGTGCTAAAGTAGACGAGGGCGGGGAGCTGTTTTTT. This chain links TRBV20-1 with TRBJ2-2, with TRBD2 as a possible D gene (5 bases). The germline V and J ends were trimmed by 4 bases and 7 bases, with 13 bases remaining between them. The CDR3 sequence is 13 residues long. Per germline, CDR1 DFQATT and CDR2 SNEGSKA (reference sequence).

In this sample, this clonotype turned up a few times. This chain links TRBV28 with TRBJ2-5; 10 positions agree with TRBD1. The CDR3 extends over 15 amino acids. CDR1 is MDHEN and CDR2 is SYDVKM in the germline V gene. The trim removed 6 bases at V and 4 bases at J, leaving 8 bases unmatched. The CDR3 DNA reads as TGTGCCAGCAGCCCCGGGACAGGGGATAGAGAGACCCAGTACTTC. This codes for CASSPGTGDRETQYF.

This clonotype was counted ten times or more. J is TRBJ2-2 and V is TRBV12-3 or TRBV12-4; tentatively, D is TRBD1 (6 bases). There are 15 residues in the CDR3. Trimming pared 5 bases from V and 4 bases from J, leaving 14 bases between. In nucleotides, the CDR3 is TGTGCCAGCAGTAACAGACAGGCGGGCACCGGGGAGCTGTTTTTT. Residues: CASSNRQAGTGELFF.

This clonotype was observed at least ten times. The DNA of the CDR3 is TGTGCCAGCAGCTTGTGGAAGGAGAGGGTTGCGAATCAGCCCCAGCATTTT. It specifies CASSLWKERVANQPQHF. J is TRBJ1-5 and V is TRBV5-6; D is unclear. Trimming took 1 base from V and 4 from J, leaving 18 bases between them. CDR3 length: 17 amino acids. In germline, CDR1 is SGHDT, CDR2 YYEEEE.

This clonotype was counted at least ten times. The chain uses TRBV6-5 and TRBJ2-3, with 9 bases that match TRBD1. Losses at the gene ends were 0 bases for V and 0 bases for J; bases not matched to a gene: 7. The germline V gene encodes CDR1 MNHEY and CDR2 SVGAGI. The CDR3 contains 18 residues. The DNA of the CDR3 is TGTGCCAGCAGTTACTCGTGGGACAGGGTCCTAAGCACAGATACGCAGTATTTT. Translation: CASSYSWDRVLSTDTQYF.

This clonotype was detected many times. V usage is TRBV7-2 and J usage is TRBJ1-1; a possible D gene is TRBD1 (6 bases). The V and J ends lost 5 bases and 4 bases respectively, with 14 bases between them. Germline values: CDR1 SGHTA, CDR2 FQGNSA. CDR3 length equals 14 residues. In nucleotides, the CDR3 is TGTGCCAGCAGCCCGATGGAGGGGGGCACTGAAGCTTTCTTT. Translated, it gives CASSPMEGGTEAFF.

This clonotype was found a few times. The CDR3 is CASSLGPGADTQYF. The CDR3 DNA reads TGTGCCAGCAGCTTGGGGCCAGGGGCGGATACGCAGTATTTT. The chain links TRBV5-6 to TRBJ2-3, with D possibly being TRBD1 (6 bases). The length of the CDR3 is 14 residues. Between the trimmed V and J ends, which lost 0 bases and 6 bases, there was a span of 11 bases. Germline V CDR1 and CDR2: SGHDT, YYEEEE.

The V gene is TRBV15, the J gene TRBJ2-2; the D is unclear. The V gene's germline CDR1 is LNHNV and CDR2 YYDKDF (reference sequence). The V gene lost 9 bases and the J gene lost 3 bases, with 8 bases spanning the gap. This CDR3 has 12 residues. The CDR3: CATGLHTGELFF. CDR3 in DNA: TGTGCCACGGGTCTCCACACCGGGGAGCTGTTTTTT.

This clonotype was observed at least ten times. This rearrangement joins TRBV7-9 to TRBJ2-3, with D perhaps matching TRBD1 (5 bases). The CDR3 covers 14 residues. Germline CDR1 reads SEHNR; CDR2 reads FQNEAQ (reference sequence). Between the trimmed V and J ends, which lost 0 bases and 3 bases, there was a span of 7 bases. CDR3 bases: TGTGCCAGCAGCTTAGCCAGGGCGACAGATACGCAGTATTTT. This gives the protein CASSLARATDTQYF.

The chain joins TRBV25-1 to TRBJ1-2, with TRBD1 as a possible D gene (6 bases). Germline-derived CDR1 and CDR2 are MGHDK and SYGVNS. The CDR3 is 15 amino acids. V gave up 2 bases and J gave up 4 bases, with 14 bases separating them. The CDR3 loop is CASSELGGATYGYTF. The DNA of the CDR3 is TGTGCCAGCAGTGAACTTGGGGGGGCTACCTATGGCTACACCTTC.

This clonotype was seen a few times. In DNA form, the CDR3 reads TGTGCCAGCAGTTTATGGGACAGAATTTATGGCTACACCTTC. This sequence encodes CASSLWDRIYGYTF. The V gene is TRBV28, the J gene TRBJ1-2; maybe TRBD1 (6 bases). Germline values: CDR1 MDHEN, CDR2 SYDVKM. This CDR3 is built from 14 residues. Trimming took 0 bases from V and 5 from J, leaving 10 bases between them.

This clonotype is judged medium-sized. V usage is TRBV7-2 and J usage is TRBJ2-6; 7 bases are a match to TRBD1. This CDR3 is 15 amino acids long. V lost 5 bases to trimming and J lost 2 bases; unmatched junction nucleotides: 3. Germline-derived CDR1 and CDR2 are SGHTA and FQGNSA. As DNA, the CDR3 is TGTGCCAGCAGCAACAGGGGTGCTGGGGCCAACGTCCTGACTTTC. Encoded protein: CASSNRGAGANVLTF.

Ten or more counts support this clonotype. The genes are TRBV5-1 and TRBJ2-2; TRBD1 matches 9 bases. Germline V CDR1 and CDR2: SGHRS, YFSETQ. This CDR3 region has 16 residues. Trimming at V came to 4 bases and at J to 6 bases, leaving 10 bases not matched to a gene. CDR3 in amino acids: CASSPDRGQGAGELFF. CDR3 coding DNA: TGCGCCAGCAGCCCGGACAGGGGTCAGGGGGCCGGGGAGCTGTTTTTT.

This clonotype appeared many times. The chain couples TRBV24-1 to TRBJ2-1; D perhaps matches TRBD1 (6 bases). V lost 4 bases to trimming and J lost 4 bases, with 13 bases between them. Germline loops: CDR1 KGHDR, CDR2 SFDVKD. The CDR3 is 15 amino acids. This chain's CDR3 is CATSDNDRFYNEQFF. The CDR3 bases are TGTGCCACCAGTGACAACGACAGGTTTTACAATGAGCAGTTCTTC.

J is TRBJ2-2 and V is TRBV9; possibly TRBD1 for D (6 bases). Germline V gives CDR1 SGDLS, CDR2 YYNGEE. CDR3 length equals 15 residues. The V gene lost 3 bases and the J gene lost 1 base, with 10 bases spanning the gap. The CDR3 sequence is CASSAEGGNTGELFF. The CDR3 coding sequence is TGTGCCAGCAGCGCAGAAGGGGGGAACACCGGGGAGCTGTTTTTT.

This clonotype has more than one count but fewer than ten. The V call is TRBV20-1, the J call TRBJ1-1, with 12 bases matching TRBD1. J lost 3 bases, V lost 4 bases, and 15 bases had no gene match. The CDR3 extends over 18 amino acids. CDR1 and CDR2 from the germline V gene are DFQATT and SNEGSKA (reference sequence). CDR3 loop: CSATRVRGQGALDTEAFF. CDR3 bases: TGCAGTGCTACCAGGGTTAGGGGACAGGGGGCTTTGGACACTGAAGCTTTCTTT.

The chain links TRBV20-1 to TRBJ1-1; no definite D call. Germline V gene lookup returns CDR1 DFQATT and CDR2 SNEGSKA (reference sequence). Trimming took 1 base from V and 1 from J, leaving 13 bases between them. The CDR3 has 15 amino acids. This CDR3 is CSARAPGGRNTEAFF. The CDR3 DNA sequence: TGCAGTGCTAGAGCCCCGGGAGGGCGGAACACTGAAGCTTTCTTT.